This T cell receptor (beta chain) was captured in a study of T cells after yellow fever vaccination. Findings of the study overall: Once the booster was given, most primary-vaccination clones reappeared, at roughly 96% for CD4 and around 90% for CD8. FACS-sorted repertoires might harbor abundant contaminating clonotypes from the bulk population.

This clonotype was counted ten times or more. The antigen remains unidentified. The CDR3 totals 14 residues. V was trimmed by 3 bases and J by 6 bases, leaving 12 bases between them. Germline loops: CDR1 SGHVS, CDR2 FQNEAQ. The 5'RACE template-switching step produced TCR cDNA and added a universal primer site and UMIs. Using its own MiXCR run on the 5' RACE reads, TCRdb lists one record per CDR3 protein. Here the sample spans around 63,000 distinct CDR3 sequences, 7.4% being singletons. The chain recombines TRBV7-8 with TRBJ2-1, with a weak D call TRBD1 (6 bases). The TCR originated in a man aged 30 to 45 who received the YFV17D yellow fever vaccine. The sequences come from CD8+ T cells sorted from PBMCs, collected 15 days after the yellow fever booster vaccination. CDR3 loop: CASSFLDSFNEQFF. DNA for the CDR3: TGTGCCAGCAGCTTCTTGGACAGCTTCAATGAGCAGTTCTTC.